This T cell receptor beta chain was sequenced in a study of cytomegalovirus exposure and HLA in healthy donors. Amplification used 60 Vbeta primers and 13 Jbeta primers. The method was immunoSEQ multiplex PCR; TCRdb's version includes in-frame clones alone and lacks a portion of them. This table holds about 200,000 clones, around 84% found once. The clonotype was recovered from a woman between 18 and 30 years old in good health and CMV-seronegative. Sequenced input: PBMCs.

Written as DNA, the CDR3 is TGTGCCAGCAGTGTCCAGTTTTCGGACAGGCTAATCTCACCCCTCCACTTT. As protein: CASSVQFSDRLISPLHF. This chain connects TRBV6-1 to TRBJ1-6, with TRBD1 matching over 7 bases. The V segment lost 4 bases and the J segment 10 bases; nucleotides outside the gene matches: 16. CDR1 and CDR2 (germline): MNHNS, SASEGT. CDR3 size: 17 residues.